Listed below are T cell receptor beta chains from one sample, sequenced in a study of cytomegalovirus exposure and HLA in healthy donors. The repertoire was sequenced with immunoSEQ multiplex PCR; TCRdb's copy has only in-frame clones and lacks some. The sample lists about 150,000 clones, about two thirds occurring once. Material for sequencing was PBMCs. The receptor set was obtained from a man aged 35-49 years in good health and CMV-seronegative. Both conserved end residues are part of each CDR3. The D gene is left open where the match is weak. Clone size is given for some rows only: seen once, a few or many times, or a class if the clone is expanded.

NA	NA	TRBJ1-2	TRBV19	TGTGCCAGTATCCAGGCGTCAGTGGCAGCTAACTATGGCTACACCTTC	CASIQASVAANYGYTF
TRBD1	NA	TRBJ2-7	TRBV5-4	TGTGCCAGCAGCCTCCCGGGACAGGGGGTTTACGAGCAGTACTTC	CASSLPGQGVYEQYF
NA	few	TRBJ2-6	TRBV7-6	TGTGCCAGCAGCTTAGTAGAGAGAGCCTCTGGGGCCAACGTCCTGACTTTC	CASSLVERASGANVLTF
NA	NA	TRBJ2-7	TRBV14	TGTGCCAGCAGCCAATACTACGAGCAGTACTTC	CASSQYYEQYF
TRBD1	once	TRBJ2-6	TRBV5-1	TGCGCCAGCAGCTTGGGGGTGACAGGGGGCCAAACTGGGGCCAACGTCCTGCCTTTC	CASSLGVTGGQTGANVLPF
NA	NA	TRBJ1-1	TRBV30	TGTGCCTGGGGTGGCGAAGGAGACACTGAAGCTTTCTTT	CAWGGEGDTEAFF
NA	NA	TRBJ1-1	TRBV10-3	TGTGCCATCAGTCCGGGCGGGGCAACCCTGAACACTGAAGCTTTCTTT	CAISPGGATLNTEAFF
NA	NA	TRBJ2-7	TRBV28	TGTGCCAGCAGTGCCCCAGGTCCCTCCTACGAGCAGTACTTC	CASSAPGPSYEQYF
TRBD1	few	TRBJ1-1	TRBV7-9	TGTGCCAGCAGCTCCCCTGGGGACGGGACAGGAATGAACACTGAAGCTTTCTTT	CASSSPGDGTGMNTEAFF
NA	NA	TRBJ1-2	TRBV19	TGTGCCAGTAGTATAGGGAGAGGTAACTATGGCTACACCTTC	CASSIGRGNYGYTF
TRBD2	NA	TRBJ2-5	TRBV29-1	TGCAGCGTTAGAACTAGCGGGGCCCAAGAGACCCAGTACTTC	CSVRTSGAQETQYF
NA	NA	TRBJ2-2	TRBV7-8	TGTGCCAGCAGCTTAGATCGAGCCGGGGAGCTGTTTTTT	CASSLDRAGELFF
NA	NA	TRBJ2-5	TRBV7-2	TGTGCCAGCAGCTTAGATTACAGCATCCCGACCCAGTACTTC	CASSLDYSIPTQYF
NA	NA	TRBJ2-7	TRBV18	TGTGCCAGCTCCCCCGGGGTCCGAACTTACGAGCAGTACTTC	CASSPGVRTYEQYF
NA	NA	TRBJ2-3	TRBV10-1	TGCGCCACCCCCAGAGGACAGCGCACAGATACGCAGTATTTT	CATPRGQRTDTQYF
TRBD1	NA	TRBJ1-2	TRBV7-3	TGTGCCAGCAGCCCCGTGGCAGGGGGCTACGGCTACACCTTC	CASSPVAGGYGYTF
TRBD1	NA	TRBJ1-2	TRBV7-9	TGTGCCAGCAGCTTAGTTGGGACAGCCTATGGCTACACCTTC	CASSLVGTAYGYTF
NA	once	TRBJ1-6	TRBV29-1	TGCAGCGTGGGGGGGGATGATAGTAATTCACCCCTCCACTTT	CSVGGDDSNSPLHF
TRBD1	NA	TRBJ1-2	TRBV30	TGTGCCTGCCCGGGACAGGGCCTAGCGGACTATGGCTACACCTTC	CACPGQGLADYGYTF
TRBD2	NA	TRBJ2-7	TRBV4-2	TGTGCCAGCAGCCAAGATAGTACTAGCGGCTCCTACGAGCAGTACTTC	CASSQDSTSGSYEQYF
TRBD1	NA	TRBJ1-2	TRBV5-4	TGTGCCAGCAGCCTCGACAGGGGCGTCCACACCTTC	CASSLDRGVHTF
TRBD1	NA	TRBJ2-5	TRBV5-1	TGCGCCAGCAGTTCTCATCCCGGGACAGAGGGGGAGACCCAGTACTTC	CASSSHPGTEGETQYF